These 27 T cell receptor beta chains came from one sample sequenced in a study of response to subunit inactivated influenza vaccine. TCRdb reanalysed the RT-PCR reads using MiXCR and keeps one entry per CDR3 protein. The sample includes 500,000 to 750,000 distinct CDR3 sequences, roughly 15% of them seen just once. Specimen: PBMCs from blood, collected about 12 days after vaccination. The receptor set was obtained from a man aged 50-59 years who received an inactivated influenza vaccine.

The genes are TRBV5-4 and TRBJ2-3; D not resolved. Germline V gene data show CDR1 as SGHNT and CDR2 as YYREEE (reference sequence). V shed 0 bases and J shed 4 bases, with 9 bases lying between them. The CDR3 runs to 14 residues. The CDR3 coding sequence is TGTGCCAGCAGCTTGGTAGGGAATCCAGATACGCAGTATTTT. Its protein is CASSLVGNPDTQYF. The whole variable domain, remainder taken from reference TRBV5-4 and TRBJ2-3, is ETGVTQSPTHLIKTRGQQVTLRCSSQSGHNTVSWYQQALGQGPQFIFQYYREEENGRGNFPPRFSGLQFPNYSSELNVNALELDDSALYLCASSLVGNPDTQYFGPGTRLTVL.

This clonotype showed up many times. V and J are TRBV4-3 and TRBJ2-1; 7 nucleotides match TRBD2. V shed 0 bases, J shed 2 bases, and the junction held 7 bases outside the gene matches. CDR1 is LGHNA and CDR2 is YSLEER in the germline V gene. This CDR3 is 17 amino acids long. CDR3 coding DNA: TGCGCCAGCAGCCAAGATTTGGCCAGCGGGGCCTACAATGAGCAGTTCTTC. Translating it yields CASSQDLASGAYNEQFF.

The chain combines TRBV7-3 with TRBJ2-3, with 13 bases lining up with TRBD2. This CDR3 spans 16 amino acids. Germline V gene data show CDR1 as SGHTA and CDR2 as FQGTGA. J was trimmed by 5 bases and V by 4 bases; bases with no gene match: 6. CDR3 amino acids: CASSSPGTSGKDTQYF. CDR3 DNA: TGTGCCAGCAGCTCACCCGGGACTAGCGGGAAAGATACGCAGTATTTT. Combining the CDR3 with reference TRBV7-3 and TRBJ2-3 gives the whole variable domain GAGVSQTPSNKVTEKGKYVELRCDPISGHTALYWYRQSLGQGPEFLIYFQGTGAADDSGLPNDRFFAVRPEGSVSTLKIQRTERGDSAVYLCASSSPGTSGKDTQYFGPGTRLTVL.

A few counts support this clonotype. The genes are TRBV29-1 and TRBJ2-3; D may correspond to TRBD1 or TRBD2 (5 bases each). Per germline, CDR1 SQVTM and CDR2 ANQGSEA. The CDR3 covers 14 residues. Trimming pared 5 bases from V and 10 bases from J, leaving 22 bases between. As DNA, the CDR3 is TGCAGCGTTACACCACGGGACGGCTTGGGAGCGCAGTATTTT. It encodes CSVTPRDGLGAQYF.

The chain links TRBV12-3 or TRBV12-4 to TRBJ1-1, with D hard to call. The CDR3 is 15 amino acids. The V end lost 2 bases, the J end lost 1 base, and 11 bases lay between the germline ends. The CDR3 nucleotides are TGTGCCAGCAGTTTAAGGACGAGTGGGAACACTGAAGCTTTCTTT. This translates into CASSLRTSGNTEAFF.

This clonotype was observed a handful of times. V and J are TRBV24-1 and TRBJ2-5; D is ambiguous. V was cut by 4 bases and J by 7 bases, with 12 bases left in between. The CDR3 has 13 residues. Per germline, CDR1 KGHDR and CDR2 SFDVKD. The CDR3 sequence is CATSDLPAGTQYF. In DNA, the CDR3 is TGTGCCACCAGTGACTTACCGGCCGGGACCCAGTACTTC.

This clonotype came up many times. The chain recombines TRBV20-1 with TRBJ2-7; 9 bases agree with TRBD1. The ends lost 6 bases at V and 3 bases at J; junction bases unmatched: 6. Germline CDR1 and CDR2: DFQATT and SNEGSKA (reference sequence). The CDR3 covers 13 residues. CDR3 amino acids: CSAPGTGSYEQYF. In nucleotides, the CDR3 is TGCAGTGCCCCCGGGACAGGGAGCTACGAGCAGTACTTC.

This clonotype was observed a few times. The chain recombines TRBV4-2 with TRBJ2-3; D uncertain. The V and J ends lost 3 bases and 5 bases respectively, with 6 bases between them. This CDR3 comprises 12 residues. Germline V gives CDR1 LGHNA, CDR2 YNFKEQ. The DNA for the CDR3 is TGTGCCAGCAGCCATGTAGAAGATACGCAGTATTTT. It translates to CASSHVEDTQYF.

This chain connects TRBV5-4 to TRBJ1-3; a weak D match, TRBD1 (5 bases). Germline lookup yields CDR1 SGHNT and CDR2 YYREEE (reference sequence). V was cut by 4 bases and J by 7 bases, with 15 bases left in between. The CDR3 loop spans 14 amino acids. CDR3 bases: TGTGCCAGCAGCCCTAACCAGGGTGCTAACACCATATATTTT. Amino acid sequence: CASSPNQGANTIYF.

The table lists this clonotype with many counts. The CDR3 region has the DNA TGTGCCAGCAGCCAAGACCTGACCGGGACTAGCAACACAGATACGCAGTATTTT. Its translation: CASSQDLTGTSNTDTQYF. This chain uses TRBV3-1 with TRBJ2-3; 9 nucleotides line up with TRBD2. The CDR3 totals 18 residues. The V segment lost 0 bases and the J segment 2 bases; nucleotides outside the gene matches: 9. The V gene's germline CDR1 is LGHDT and CDR2 YNNKEL (reference sequence).

CDR3 region: CASSESTTGDYEQYF. The CDR3 region has the DNA TGTGCCAGCAGTGAATCGACGACAGGAGACTACGAGCAGTACTTC. The chain employs TRBV2 and TRBJ2-7; TRBD1 is a possible D gene (6 bases). The V end lost 2 bases, the J end lost 3 bases, and 14 bases lay between the germline ends. The germline CDR1 and CDR2 sequences are SNHLY and FYNNEI. The CDR3 consists of 15 residues.

In this sample, this clonotype turned up many times. The chain combines TRBV7-8 with TRBJ1-2; no reliable D call. Per germline, CDR1 SGHVS and CDR2 FQNEAQ. This CDR3 has 14 amino acids. Trimming left V 1 base short and J 4 bases short, with 10 bases between. CDR3 DNA: TGTGCCAGCAGCTTAGTAAAAGGAGGCTATGGCTACACCTTC. It encodes CASSLVKGGYGYTF.

This clonotype has just a few counts. This sequence joins TRBV12-3 or TRBV12-4 and TRBJ1-5; D unresolved. V lost 4 bases to trimming and J lost 3 bases, with 19 bases between them. The length of the CDR3 is 17 residues. The CDR3 is CASSSLAASANNQPQHF. The CDR3 DNA follows: TGTGCCAGCAGTTCCCTAGCGGCGAGTGCGAACAATCAGCCCCAGCATTTT.

There are a few counts of this clonotype. The chain combines TRBV20-1 with TRBJ2-5; the match to TRBD2 covers 8 bases. The V segment lost 5 bases and the J segment 2 bases; nucleotides outside the gene matches: 7. Germline V gives CDR1 DFQATT, CDR2 SNEGSKA (reference sequence). This CDR3 comprises 14 residues. DNA of the CDR3: TGCAGTGCTCCTGTCGGGGGGGGACAAGAGACCCAGTACTTC. This gives the protein CSAPVGGGQETQYF.

V usage is TRBV14 and J usage is TRBJ2-7; D is tentatively TRBD1 or TRBD2 (5 bases each). The germline CDR1 and CDR2 sequences are SGHDN and FVKESK. V was pared by 4 bases and J by 7 bases, with 20 bases between. This CDR3 region has 15 residues. Here the CDR3 reads CASSRPPRGPREQYF. In DNA form, the CDR3 reads TGTGCCAGCAGCCGCCCCCCACGGGGCCCTAGAGAGCAGTACTTC. The variable domain in full, with the rest retrieved from reference TRBV14 and TRBJ2-7, is EAGVTQFPSHSVIEKGQTVTLRCDPISGHDNLYWYRRVMGKEIKFLLHFVKESKQDESGMPNNRFLAERTGGTYSTLKVQPAELEDSGVYFCASSRPPRGPREQYFGPGTRLTVT.

This clonotype was seen more than once but under ten times. The chain employs TRBV4-2 and TRBJ2-2; a weak D match, TRBD2 (7 bases). The CDR3 is 17 residues long. Germline-derived CDR1 and CDR2 are LGHNA and YNFKEQ. Trimming pared 3 bases from V and 1 base from J, leaving 15 bases between. The DNA for the CDR3 is TGTGCCAGCAGCCACAAAGGGGGGAGGGTGAACACCGGGGAGCTGTTTTTT. As protein: CASSHKGGRVNTGELFF.

This clonotype has more than one count but fewer than ten. V gene TRBV7-3 combines with J gene TRBJ2-2; 7 nucleotides line up with TRBD2. Germline V gene lookup returns CDR1 SGHTA and CDR2 FQGTGA. The J segment lost 4 bases and the V segment lost 11 bases, leaving 10 bases of the junction unmatched. CDR3 length equals 14 residues. DNA of the CDR3: TGTGCCTCCGGGGAGGGGAGAGCCACCGGGGAGCTGTTTTTT. Encoded protein: CASGEGRATGELFF.

This sequence joins TRBV20-1 and TRBJ2-1; 9 nucleotides match TRBD2. The CDR3 length is 14 residues. V shed 6 bases, J shed 4 bases, and the junction held 7 bases outside the gene matches. Looked up from germline, CDR1 is DFQATT and CDR2 is SNEGSKA (reference sequence). The CDR3 loop reads CSAQRGEIYNEQFF. The CDR3 nucleotides read TGCAGTGCCCAGCGGGGGGAAATTTACAATGAGCAGTTCTTC.

This clonotype has just a few counts. The chain is built from TRBV6-5 and TRBJ2-6; TRBD1 might be the D (5 bases). Germline V gene data show CDR1 as MNHEY and CDR2 as SVGAGI. The CDR3 covers 15 residues. V lost 2 bases and J 2 bases, leaving 7 bases between the germline ends. This CDR3 is CASSYGRAGANVLTF. In DNA, the CDR3 is TGTGCCAGCAGTTACGGCAGGGCTGGGGCCAACGTCCTGACTTTC.

This clonotype appeared many times. The rearrangement joins TRBV30 to TRBJ2-2; tentative D call: TRBD1 (5 bases). The CDR3 consists of 12 residues. The V end was cut by 3 bases, the J end by 5 bases, with 7 bases between. The germline CDR1 and CDR2 sequences are GTSNPN and SVGIG (reference sequence). CDR3 region: CAWSRQTGELFF. The CDR3 DNA sequence: TGTGCCTGGAGCCGACAGACCGGGGAGCTGTTTTTT.

This clonotype was seen more than once but under ten times. J is TRBJ1-2 and V is TRBV30; D is possibly TRBD1 (5 bases). Trimming took 7 bases from V and 8 from J, leaving 14 bases between them. The CDR3 runs 11 residues. The germline V gene encodes CDR1 GTSNPN and CDR2 SVGIG (reference sequence). The CDR3 nucleotides are TGTGCCTTAGCCAGGGCCGGGGGCTACACCTTC. This sequence encodes CALARAGGYTF.

The genes are TRBV12-3 or TRBV12-4 and TRBJ2-7, with 9 bases identical to TRBD1. CDR3 size: 12 residues. Trimming took 5 bases from V and 6 from J; bases not matched to a gene: 2. Here the CDR3 DNA reads TGTGCCAGCAGTGTGACAGGGGGCGAGCAGTACTTC. Translation gives CASSVTGGEQYF.

The chain combines TRBV12-3 or TRBV12-4 with TRBJ1-5; D might be TRBD1 (5 bases). V lost 2 bases to trimming and J lost 1 base, with 24 bases between them. The CDR3 length is 20 residues. DNA of the CDR3: TGTGCCAGCAGTTTATATCCCGGGACTCGGATTCAGGAGAGCAATCAGCCCCAGCATTTT. Protein: CASSLYPGTRIQESNQPQHF.

The J gene is TRBJ2-1, the V gene TRBV7-6; TRBD2 aligns across 16 bases. Germline V gene data show CDR1 as SGHVS and CDR2 as FNYEAQ. V lost 6 bases and J lost 4; bases outside the gene matches: 12. The CDR3 runs to 19 residues. This chain's CDR3 is CASSLTGLAGGRVYNEQFF. The DNA of the CDR3 is TGTGCCAGCAGTTTAACGGGACTAGCGGGGGGGAGGGTATACAATGAGCAGTTCTTC.

In its sample, this clonotype was seen a few times. The rearrangement links TRBV6-5 to TRBJ2-2; D is undetermined. Germline CDR1 reads MNHEY; CDR2 reads SVGAGI. This CDR3 comprises 14 residues. Trimming cost V 0 bases and J 6 bases, with 8 bases left between them. In DNA, the CDR3 is TGTGCCAGCAGTTACTCGGGCTTGTCCGGGGAGCTGTTTTTT. Its protein is CASSYSGLSGELFF.

There are a few counts of this clonotype. V is TRBV7-2 and J is TRBJ1-2; TRBD1 is a possible D gene (5 bases). This CDR3 is 14 amino acids long. Trimming took 0 bases from V and 7 from J, leaving 12 bases between them. The germline V gene encodes CDR1 SGHTA and CDR2 FQGNSA. The CDR3 spells CASSLAIRAGGYTF. CDR3 coding DNA: TGTGCCAGCAGCTTAGCGATCAGGGCGGGTGGCTACACCTTC.

This clonotype was detected a few times. CDR3 region: CASSVRGFGANVLTF. The DNA of the CDR3 is TGTGCCAGCAGCGTCCGGGGCTTTGGGGCCAACGTCCTGACTTTC. This chain connects TRBV9 to TRBJ2-6; D may correspond to TRBD1 or TRBD2 (5 bases each). Per germline, CDR1 SGDLS and CDR2 YYNGEE. The CDR3 loop spans 15 amino acids. The V gene lost 2 bases and the J gene lost 3 bases, with 9 bases spanning the gap.